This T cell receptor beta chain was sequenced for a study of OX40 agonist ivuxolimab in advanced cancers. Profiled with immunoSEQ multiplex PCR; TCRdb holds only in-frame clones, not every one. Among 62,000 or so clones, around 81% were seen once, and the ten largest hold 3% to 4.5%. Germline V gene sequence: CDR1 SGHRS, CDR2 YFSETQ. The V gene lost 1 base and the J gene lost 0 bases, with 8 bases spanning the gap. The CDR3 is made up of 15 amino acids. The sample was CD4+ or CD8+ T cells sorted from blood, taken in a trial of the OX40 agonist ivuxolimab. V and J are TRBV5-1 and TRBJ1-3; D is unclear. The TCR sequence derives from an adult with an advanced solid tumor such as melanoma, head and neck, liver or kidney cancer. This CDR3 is CASSLNGGSGNTIYF. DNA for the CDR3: TGCGCCAGCAGCTTGAACGGCGGCTCTGGAAACACCATATATTTT.